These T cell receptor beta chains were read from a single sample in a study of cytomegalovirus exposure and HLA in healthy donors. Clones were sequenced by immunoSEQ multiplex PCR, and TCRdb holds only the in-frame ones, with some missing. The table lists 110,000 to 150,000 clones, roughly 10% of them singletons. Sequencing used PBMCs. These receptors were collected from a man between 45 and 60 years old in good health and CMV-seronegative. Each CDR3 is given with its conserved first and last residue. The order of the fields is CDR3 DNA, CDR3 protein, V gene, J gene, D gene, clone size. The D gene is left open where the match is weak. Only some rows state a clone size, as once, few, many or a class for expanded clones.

CDR3nt: TGCGCCAGCAGCTTACAAACCGGGACTAGCGGGGGTTACGAGCAGTACTTC
CDR3aa: CASSLQTGTSGGYEQYF
v_gene: TRBV5-1
j_gene: TRBJ2-7
d_gene: TRBD2
abundance: few

CDR3nt: TGCAGCGTTGGGGTTGGGGAGGTGTGGGAGCAGTACTTC
CDR3aa: CSVGVGEVWEQYF
v_gene: TRBV29-1
j_gene: TRBJ2-7
d_gene: NA
abundance: few

CDR3nt: TGCGCCAGCACCCGACAGGGGAGAAATAAGTACTTC
CDR3aa: CASTRQGRNKYF
v_gene: TRBV5-1
j_gene: TRBJ2-5
d_gene: TRBD1
abundance: NA

CDR3nt: TGTGCCAGCAGTTACAGGGCGGGGCGTAGCAATCAGCCCCAGCATTTT
CDR3aa: CASSYRAGRSNQPQHF
v_gene: TRBV6-6
j_gene: TRBJ1-5
d_gene: NA
abundance: few

CDR3nt: TGTGCCAGCAGCTTAGCAGGAATCGGACAGAGGGCCTACGAGCAGTACTTC
CDR3aa: CASSLAGIGQRAYEQYF
v_gene: TRBV11-2
j_gene: TRBJ2-7
d_gene: NA
abundance: few

CDR3nt: TGTGCCTGGACGGGGTACCAAGAGACCCAGTACTTC
CDR3aa: CAWTGYQETQYF
v_gene: TRBV30
j_gene: TRBJ2-5
d_gene: NA
abundance: few

CDR3nt: TGTGCCAGCACCTTATCAGCCGGGACAGGCGGAAACACCATATATTTT
CDR3aa: CASTLSAGTGGNTIYF
v_gene: TRBV28
j_gene: TRBJ1-3
d_gene: TRBD1
abundance: NA

CDR3nt: TGTGCCAGCAGTTCCGGGGCGAACACCGGGGAGCTGTTTTTT
CDR3aa: CASSSGANTGELFF
v_gene: TRBV2
j_gene: TRBJ2-2
d_gene: NA
abundance: NA

CDR3nt: TGTGCCAGTAGTATAGGTGGGACTAGCTCCCCAGATACGCAGTATTTT
CDR3aa: CASSIGGTSSPDTQYF
v_gene: TRBV19
j_gene: TRBJ2-3
d_gene: TRBD2
abundance: few

CDR3nt: TGCGCCAGCAGCTTGGTTGGAGGAGAGACCCAGTACTTC
CDR3aa: CASSLVGGETQYF
v_gene: TRBV5-1
j_gene: TRBJ2-5
d_gene: NA
abundance: NA

CDR3nt: TGTGCCAGCGGGGCGATCATTTCCTCTCAGCCCCAGCATTTT
CDR3aa: CASGAIISSQPQHF
v_gene: TRBV7-2
j_gene: TRBJ1-5
d_gene: NA
abundance: few

CDR3nt: TGTGCCAGCAGGGGGGGGACAGGGGGCGCTGGGGCCAACGTCCTGACTTTC
CDR3aa: CASRGGTGGAGANVLTF
v_gene: TRBV7-2
j_gene: TRBJ2-6
d_gene: TRBD1
abundance: few

CDR3nt: TGTGCCAGCAGCTTAGGCTTAGTGACAGGGTTGTACTTC
CDR3aa: CASSLGLVTGLYF
v_gene: TRBV7-9
j_gene: TRBJ2-7
d_gene: TRBD1
abundance: NA

CDR3nt: TGCAGCGTTCGACAGACCAGCTCCTACGAGCAGTACTTC
CDR3aa: CSVRQTSSYEQYF
v_gene: TRBV29-1
j_gene: TRBJ2-7
d_gene: NA
abundance: NA

CDR3nt: TGTGCCAGCAGCAAAGATCCAGACAGGGATAGCAATCAGCCCCAGCATTTT
CDR3aa: CASSKDPDRDSNQPQHF
v_gene: TRBV21-1
j_gene: TRBJ1-5
d_gene: NA
abundance: few

CDR3nt: TGTGCCAGCAGCGCGGACAGCCTTTATGGCTACACCTTC
CDR3aa: CASSADSLYGYTF
v_gene: TRBV11-1
j_gene: TRBJ1-2
d_gene: NA
abundance: NA

CDR3nt: TGTGCCAGCAGGGACAGCTTGAATCAGCCCCAGCATTTT
CDR3aa: CASRDSLNQPQHF
v_gene: TRBV27
j_gene: TRBJ1-5
d_gene: NA
abundance: NA

CDR3nt: TGTGCCAGTAGCCAGGGGAGAACCTATAGCAATCAGCCCCAGCATTTT
CDR3aa: CASSQGRTYSNQPQHF
v_gene: TRBV19
j_gene: TRBJ1-5
d_gene: NA
abundance: NA

CDR3nt: TGTGCCAGCAGCTTCCCCGGGGGGCAGGGGCTGAACACTGAAGCTTTCTTT
CDR3aa: CASSFPGGQGLNTEAFF
v_gene: TRBV7-9
j_gene: TRBJ1-1
d_gene: NA
abundance: NA

CDR3nt: TGTGCCAGTAGTGTAACTAGCTCTGGGGCCAACGTCCTGACTTTC
CDR3aa: CASSVTSSGANVLTF
v_gene: TRBV19
j_gene: TRBJ2-6
d_gene: NA
abundance: few